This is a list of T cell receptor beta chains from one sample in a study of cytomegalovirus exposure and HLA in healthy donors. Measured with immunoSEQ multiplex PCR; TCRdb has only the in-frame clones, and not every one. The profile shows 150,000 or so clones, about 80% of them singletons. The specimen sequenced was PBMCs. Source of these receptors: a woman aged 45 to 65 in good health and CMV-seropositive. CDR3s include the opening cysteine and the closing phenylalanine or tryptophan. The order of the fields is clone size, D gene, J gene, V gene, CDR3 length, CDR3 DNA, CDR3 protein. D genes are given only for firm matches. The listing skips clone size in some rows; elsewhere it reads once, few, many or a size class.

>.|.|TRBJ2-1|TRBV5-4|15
TGTGCCAGCAGCTCCTTGGCGGACTCCTACAATGAGCAGTTCTTC
CASSSLADSYNEQFF
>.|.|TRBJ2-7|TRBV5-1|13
TGCGCCAGCAGCCTCGATAGGGGGTCGGGGCAGTACTTC
CASSLDRGSGQYF
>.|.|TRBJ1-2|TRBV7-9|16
TGTTCCAGCAGCTTATACCGGGCTGGGGGCGAGGGTGGCTACACCTTC
CSSSLYRAGGEGGYTF
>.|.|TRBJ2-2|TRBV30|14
TGTGCCTGGAGTAGGGGGATAAGGGGCGGGGAGCTGTTTTTT
CAWSRGIRGGELFF
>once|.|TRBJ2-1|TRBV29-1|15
TGCAGCGCTTCAGGTTGGGCAGGGGAAAACAATGAGCAGTTCTTC
CSASGWAGENNEQFF
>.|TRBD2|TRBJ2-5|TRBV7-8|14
TGTGCCAGCAGCTTAGTGGGGGGGCAAGAGACCCAGTACTTC
CASSLVGGQETQYF
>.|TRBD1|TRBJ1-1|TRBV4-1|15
TGCGCCAGCAGCCAAGACGATTCAGGGGGCAAAGCGGCTTTCTTT
CASSQDDSGGKAAFF
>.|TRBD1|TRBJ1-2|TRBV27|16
TGTGCCAGCAGTTTCGCTCGACAGGGGACGGTGAATGGCTACACCTTC
CASSFARQGTVNGYTF
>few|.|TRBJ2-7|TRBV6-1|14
TGTGCCAGCAGTGAACCGGGTTACCACTACGAGCAGTACTTC
CASSEPGYHYEQYF
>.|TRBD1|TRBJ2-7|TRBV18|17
TGTGCCAGCTCACTTCTAGGTGTGGGACAGGGTACTTACGAGCAGTACTTC
CASSLLGVGQGTYEQYF
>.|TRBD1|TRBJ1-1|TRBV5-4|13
TGTGCCAGCAGCCCCACCCGGGACAGTGAAGCTTTCTTT
CASSPTRDSEAFF
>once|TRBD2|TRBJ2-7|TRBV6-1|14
TGTGCCAGCAGTAGGCGGGAGGGCCTTTACGAGCAGTACTTC
CASSRREGLYEQYF
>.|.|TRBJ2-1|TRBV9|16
TGTGCCAGCAGCGTAGTAAAGGATCACAGCTACAATGAGCAGTTCTTC
CASSVVKDHSYNEQFF
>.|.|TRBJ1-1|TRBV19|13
TGTGCCAGTAGTATATTGGCAGGGACTGAAGCTTTCTTT
CASSILAGTEAFF
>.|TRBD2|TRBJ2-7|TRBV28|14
TGTGCCAGCAGTTTACCCGGACTAGAAACCGAGCAGTACTTC
CASSLPGLETEQYF
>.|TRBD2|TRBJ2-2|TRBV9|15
TGTGCCAGCAGCCCCACGGGACTAGCGGGGGGGGAGCTGTTTTTT
CASSPTGLAGGELFF
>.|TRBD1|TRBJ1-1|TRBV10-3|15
TGTGCCATCAGTGAGCAGGACAGGGAGGGCACTGAAGCTTTCTTT
CAISEQDREGTEAFF
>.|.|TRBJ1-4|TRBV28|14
TGTGCCAGCAGGCTCAGGAGGGATAATGAAAAACTGTTTTTT
CASRLRRDNEKLFF
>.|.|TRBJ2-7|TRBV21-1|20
TGTGCCAGCAGCAAAGAAGGGATGACAGGGGGCCCCTCCATTTCCTACGAGCAGTACTTC
CASSKEGMTGGPSISYEQYF
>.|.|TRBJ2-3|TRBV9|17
TGTGCCAGCAGTCGCACAGGGTACTCTAAAAACACAGATACGCAGTATTTT
CASSRTGYSKNTDTQYF
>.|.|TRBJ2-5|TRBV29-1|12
TGCAGCGTCTTAAGGGGTGTAGAGACCCAGTACTTC
CSVLRGVETQYF
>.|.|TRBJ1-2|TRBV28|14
TGTGCCAGCCAAACGGAAGGTCGGGTAGAGGGCTACACCTTC
CASQTEGRVEGYTF
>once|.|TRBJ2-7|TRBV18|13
TGTGCCAGCTCACCCGGGACATCCTACGAGCAGTACTTC
CASSPGTSYEQYF
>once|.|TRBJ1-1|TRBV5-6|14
TGTGCCAGCAGCTTGGCGGTCCGCACAGGGAAGGCTTTCTTT
CASSLAVRTGKAFF
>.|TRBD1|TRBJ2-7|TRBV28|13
TGTGCCAGCAGTTCCCACGACAGGGCGGGGCAGTACTTC
CASSSHDRAGQYF
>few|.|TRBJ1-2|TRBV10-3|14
TGTGCCATCAGTGAGTCAGTGACGGCGGAAGGCTACACCTTC
CAISESVTAEGYTF
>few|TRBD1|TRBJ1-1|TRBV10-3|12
TGTGCCATCAGGCAGGGGGACACTGAAGCTTTCTTT
CAIRQGDTEAFF
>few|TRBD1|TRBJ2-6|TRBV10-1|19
TGCGCCAGCAGTCGCAGGGGGCAGGGTCATGGTTCTGGGGCCAACGTCCTGACTTTC
CASSRRGQGHGSGANVLTF
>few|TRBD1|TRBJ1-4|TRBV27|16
TGTGCCAGCAGGCCTCACAGGGGGTCGATTGGGGAAAAACTGTTTTTT
CASRPHRGSIGEKLFF
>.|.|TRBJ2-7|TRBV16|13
TGTGCCAGCAGCCGTTCCAGGCTATACGAGCAGTACTTC
CASSRSRLYEQYF
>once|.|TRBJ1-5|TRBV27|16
TGTGCCAGCAGTCCCCGCACAGGGTATAGCAATCAGCCCCAGCATTTT
CASSPRTGYSNQPQHF
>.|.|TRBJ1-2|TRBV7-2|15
TGTGCCAGCACCACCGATAAAGGTTACAGCTATGGCTACACCTTC
CASTTDKGYSYGYTF
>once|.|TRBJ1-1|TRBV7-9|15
TGTGCCAGCAATAACCCGGGGGTTATGAACACTGAAGCTTTCTTT
CASNNPGVMNTEAFF
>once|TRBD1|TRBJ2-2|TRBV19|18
TGTGCCAGTAGGAACCTCCCCGGACAGGGGGGGCTCACCGGGGAGCTGTTTTTT
CASRNLPGQGGLTGELFF
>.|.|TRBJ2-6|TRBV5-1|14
TGCGCCAGCAGCTTGGGGCCTGGGGCCAACGTCCTGACTTTC
CASSLGPGANVLTF
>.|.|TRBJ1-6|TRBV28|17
TGTGCCAGCAGTTGGCACAGGGATAGCTCCTATAATTCACCCCTCCACTTT
CASSWHRDSSYNSPLHF
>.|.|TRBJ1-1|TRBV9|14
TGTGCCAGCAGCGTAGTGTCGGTGAACACTGAAGCTTTCTTT
CASSVVSVNTEAFF
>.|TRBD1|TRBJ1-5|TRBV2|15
TGTGCCAGCAGCTTGGGACAGCGGAGCAATCAGCCCCAGCATTTT
CASSLGQRSNQPQHF
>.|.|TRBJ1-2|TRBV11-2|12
TGTGCCAGCAGCCCAGGGGAATACGGCTACACCTTC
CASSPGEYGYTF
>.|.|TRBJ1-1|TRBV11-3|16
TGTGCCAGCAGCCTGGGGCAGGAAGTTACCAACACTGAAGCTTTCTTT
CASSLGQEVTNTEAFF
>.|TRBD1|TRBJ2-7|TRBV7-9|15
TGTGCCAGCAGCTCGTGGACAGGTGAAACCTACGAGCAGTACTTC
CASSSWTGETYEQYF
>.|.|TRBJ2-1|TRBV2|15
TGTGCCAGCAGTGTACGCACAAGCTCCTACAATGAGCAGTTCTTC
CASSVRTSSYNEQFF
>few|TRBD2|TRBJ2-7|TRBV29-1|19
TGCAGCGTTGGGACCTCGACTAGCGGGAGGGCCTACAGCTCCTACGAGCAGTACTTC
CSVGTSTSGRAYSSYEQYF
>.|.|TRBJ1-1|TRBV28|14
TGTGCCAGCAGCATTGGCGGCTTTGGCACTGAAGCTTTCTTT
CASSIGGFGTEAFF
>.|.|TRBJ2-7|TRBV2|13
TGTGCCAGCGAGGCCCTACCCTCGTCCGAGCAGTACTTC
CASEALPSSEQYF
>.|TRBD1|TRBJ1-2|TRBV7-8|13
TGTGCCAGCAGCCGACAGGGTCCCTATGGCTACACCTTC
CASSRQGPYGYTF
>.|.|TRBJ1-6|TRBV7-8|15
TGTGCCAGCAGCTTAGAGAGAGTCTATAATTCACCCCTCCACTTT
CASSLERVYNSPLHF
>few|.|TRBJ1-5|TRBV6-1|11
TGTGCCAGCAGCGGTGACATTCTCCAGCATTTT
CASSGDILQHF
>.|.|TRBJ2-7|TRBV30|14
TGTGCCTGGGTGGGTACAGGGCGAACCTACGAGCAGTACTTC
CAWVGTGRTYEQYF